This TCR beta chain came from a study of blood T cells in healthy people across ages. Notes on the study in general: A strong correlation was seen between TCR beta diversity and naive T cell percentage. Significant beta diversity loss was already apparent by age approximately 40, declining roughly linearly.

For every donor, a draw yielded around 10 milliliters of peripheral blood. Of note for this clonotype: The antigen remains undetermined.

The authors ran a second PCR of roughly 6 to 11 cycles using a sample-barcoded 5' primer and a J-beta primer mix. With 12 random nucleotides, a template-switch adaptor tagged each individual cDNA molecule. TCRdb independently ran MiXCR on the 5' RACE reads; one entry per CDR3 protein. The table includes 1.5 million to 2 million distinct CDR3 sequences, roughly 27% detected once. Sample: blood. This clonotype was obtained from a young woman in good health.

CDR3 sequence reads: CASSLLTVHEQYF. The CDR3 region has the DNA TGTGCCAGCAGCTTATTGACAGTGCACGAGCAGTACTTC. The V call is TRBV7-9, the J call TRBJ2-7; a weak D match, TRBD1 (5 bases). Looked up from germline, CDR1 is SEHNR and CDR2 is FQNEAQ (reference sequence). The V gene lost 2 bases and the J gene lost 5 bases, with 10 bases spanning the gap. This CDR3 region has 13 residues.